The 20 T cell receptor beta chains below were found in one sample sequenced in a study of cytomegalovirus exposure and HLA in healthy donors. The PCR contained 60 Vbeta and 13 Jbeta primers. Sequencing used immunoSEQ multiplex PCR; TCRdb keeps in-frame clones, though not all of them. The table records approximately 170,000 clones, approximately 71% of them present only once. The sequenced sample was PBMCs. Receptors originate from a man over 45 in good health and CMV-seronegative.

This chain connects TRBV5-6 to TRBJ2-7, with 9 positions matching TRBD1. Germline-derived CDR1 and CDR2 are SGHDT and YYEEEE. This CDR3 contains 15 residues. The V and J ends lost 0 bases and 4 bases, in that order; junction bases with no gene match: 5. The CDR3 spells CASSLGGTGFYEQYF. CDR3 coding DNA: TGTGCCAGCAGCTTGGGGGGGACAGGGTTTTACGAGCAGTACTTC. The variable domain in full, with the rest retrieved from reference TRBV5-6 and TRBJ2-7, is DAGVTQSPTHLIKTRGQQVTLRCSPKSGHDTVSWYQQALGQGPQFIFQYYEEEERQRGNFPDRFSGHQFPNYSSELNVNALLLGDSALYLCASSLGGTGFYEQYFGPGTRLTVT.

J is TRBJ1-2 and V is TRBV27; 7 positions match TRBD1. After removal of 6 bases from V and 2 bases from J, the junction contained 3 bases not matched to a gene. This CDR3 has 13 amino acids. Germline-derived CDR1 and CDR2 are MNHEY and SMNVEV (reference sequence). As DNA, the CDR3 is TGTGCCAGCAGATCGACAGGGAACTATGGCTACACCTTC. It yields the protein CASRSTGNYGYTF.

The rearrangement uses TRBV15 and TRBJ2-7; possibly TRBD2 for D (5 bases). V was shortened by 1 base and J by 4 bases, with 14 bases between the two germline ends. CDR3 length: 15 residues. Germline-derived CDR1 and CDR2 are LNHNV and YYDKDF (reference sequence). The CDR3 region is CATSRVPLAGYEQYF. The CDR3 coding sequence is TGTGCCACCAGCAGAGTCCCCTTGGCGGGTTACGAGCAGTACTTC. The full variable domain, its missing parts supplied by reference TRBV15 and TRBJ2-7, is DAMVIQNPRYQVTQFGKPVTLSCSQTLNHNVMYWYQQKSSQAPKLLFHYYDKDFNNEADTPDNFQSRRPNTSFCFLDIRSPGLGDTAMYLCATSRVPLAGYEQYFGPGTRLTVT.

This clone was recorded once. CDR3 bases: TGTGCCAGCAGTTCAGGACTAGCGGGGGGGGGCTCCTACAATGAGCAGTTCTTC. This codes for CASSSGLAGGGSYNEQFF. This sequence joins TRBV25-1 and TRBJ2-1; TRBD2 aligns across 15 bases. Unmatched junction bases numbered 5, after V lost 5 bases and J lost 0 bases. CDR1 and CDR2 from the germline V gene are MGHDK and SYGVNS. The CDR3 consists of 18 residues.

This chain links TRBV9 with TRBJ2-6; D not resolved. The CDR3 contains 15 residues. V was clipped by 0 bases and J by 3 bases, with 7 bases between them. In germline, CDR1 is SGDLS, CDR2 YYNGEE. CDR3 nucleotides: TGTGCCAGCAGCGTAGGTGGGCTTGGGGCCAACGTCCTGACTTTC. This gives the protein CASSVGGLGANVLTF.

The chain is built from TRBV14 and TRBJ1-1; 11 positions agree with TRBD1. This CDR3 contains 15 residues. With V trimmed by 3 bases and J by 4 bases, 4 bases remained unmatched. Germline V gives CDR1 SGHDN, CDR2 FVKESK. The CDR3 region is CASSQDRGRGTEAFF. The CDR3 coding sequence is TGTGCCAGCAGCCAGGACAGGGGGCGAGGCACTGAAGCTTTCTTT.

A single count supports this clone. The rearrangement uses TRBV25-1 and TRBJ1-5; no clear D. V was trimmed by 4 bases and J by 4 bases, leaving 14 bases between them. The CDR3 covers 15 residues. The germline V gene encodes CDR1 MGHDK and CDR2 SYGVNS. For the CDR3, the DNA is TGTGCCAGCAGTGGTCTGGGCTTTGAGAATCAGCCCCAGCATTTT. The encoded protein is CASSGLGFENQPQHF.

DNA for the CDR3: TGTGCCAGCAGTGCAAACAGGGCGGTCTACAATGAGCAGTTCTTC. Translating it yields CASSANRAVYNEQFF. V and J are TRBV6-1 and TRBJ2-1, with a possible D match to TRBD1 (6 bases). This CDR3 spans 15 amino acids. Deletions cut 4 bases from V and 3 bases from J, with 13 bases between. CDR1 is MNHNS and CDR2 is SASEGT in the germline V gene.

J is TRBJ1-6 and V is TRBV10-3; perhaps TRBD1 as D (6 bases). The CDR3 is 14 amino acids. The V and J ends lost 4 bases and 6 bases respectively, with 10 bases between them. The germline V gene encodes CDR1 ENHRY and CDR2 SYGVKD. CDR3 protein: CAISGAGVNSPLHF. In nucleotides, the CDR3 is TGTGCCATCAGTGGGGCAGGGGTTAATTCACCCCTCCACTTT.

Comment on this clone: The sample holds other DNA sequences that translate to the same CDR3. The chain employs TRBV5-1 and TRBJ1-1, with D possibly matching TRBD1 (5 bases). The CDR3 length is 14 residues. Germline CDR1 SGHRS, CDR2 YFSETQ. Between the trimmed V and J ends, which lost 3 bases and 4 bases, there was a span of 13 bases. The CDR3 region has the DNA TGCGCCAGCAGCTCAACGCAGGGCTCCACTGAAGCTTTCTTT. Residues: CASSSTQGSTEAFF.

The V gene is TRBV7-9, the J gene TRBJ2-7, with D hard to call. The germline V gene encodes CDR1 SEHNR and CDR2 FQNEAQ (reference sequence). Trimming removed 5 bases from V and 4 bases from J, with 21 bases in between. The CDR3 is 16 amino acids. The CDR3 DNA reads as TGTGCCAGCAGCACAGTCGGCCCACGAACCCAATACGAGCAGTACTTC. Its translation is CASSTVGPRTQYEQYF.

The genes are TRBV9 and TRBJ2-1, with 7 nucleotides matching TRBD1. The junction had 5 bases not matched to a gene; V was cut back by 0 bases and J by 5 bases. Germline V CDR1 and CDR2: SGDLS, YYNGEE. The CDR3 contains 15 residues. DNA for the CDR3: TGTGCCAGCAGCGTAGCTGGACAGGTGAACAATGAGCAGTTCTTC. It encodes CASSVAGQVNNEQFF. Full variable domain (missing parts from reference TRBV9 and TRBJ2-1): DSGVTQTPKHLITATGQRVTLRCSPRSGDLSVYWYQQSLDQGLQFLIQYYNGEERAKGNILERFSAQQFPDLHSELNLSSLELGDSALYFCASSVAGQVNNEQFFGPGTRLTVL.

In nucleotides, the CDR3 is TGTGCCAGCAGATCTACCGGGACAGGCTACGAGCAGTACTTC. Protein: CASRSTGTGYEQYF. This rearrangement joins TRBV6-5 to TRBJ2-7, with 8 bases identical to TRBD1. The length of the CDR3 is 14 residues. Germline CDR1 reads MNHEY; CDR2 reads SVGAGI. J lost 3 bases, V lost 6 bases, and 7 bases had no gene match.

The rearrangement joins TRBV7-2 to TRBJ2-1; D perhaps matches TRBD1 (6 bases). Trimming cost V 4 bases and J 10 bases, with 14 bases left between them. CDR1 is SGHTA and CDR2 is FQGNSA in the germline V gene. The length of the CDR3 is 13 residues. The DNA of the CDR3 is TGTGCCAGCAGCTCGCTAGGGGGACCGGAGCAGTTCTTC. As protein: CASSSLGGPEQFF.

The chain employs TRBV2 and TRBJ2-2; 10 bases align to TRBD1. The V gene end was trimmed by 5 bases and the J gene end by 1 base; junction bases not matched to a gene: 4. CDR3 length: 16 amino acids. The germline gives CDR1 SNHLY, CDR2 FYNNEI. CDR3 sequence (DNA): TGTGCCAGCAGTCGTGGACAGGGGGAGAACACCGGGGAGCTGTTTTTT. It codes for CASSRGQGENTGELFF.

This chain uses TRBV11-2 with TRBJ2-1; possible D gene TRBD1, 7 bases. V was cut by 5 bases and J by 7 bases, with 21 bases left in between. In germline, CDR1 is SGHAT, CDR2 FQNNGV. The CDR3 consists of 16 residues. The CDR3 protein is CASSPPGGGGGNEQFF. In DNA, the CDR3 is TGTGCCAGCAGCCCCCCAGGAGGGGGCGGAGGGAATGAGCAGTTCTTC.

A single count supports this clone. The gene calls are TRBV5-8 and TRBJ1-5; possibly TRBD1 for D (6 bases). The V end lost 0 bases, the J end lost 2 bases, and 12 bases lay between the germline ends. This CDR3 region has 16 residues. Germline CDR1 and CDR2: SGHTS and YDEGEE. CDR3 in amino acids: CASSLGRGIGNQPQHF. The CDR3, as DNA: TGTGCCAGCAGCTTGGGAAGGGGGATAGGCAATCAGCCCCAGCATTTT. The whole variable domain, filled in from reference TRBV5-8 and TRBJ1-5, reads EAGVTQSPTHLIKTRGQQATLRCSPISGHTSVYWYQQALGLGLQFLLWYDEGEERNRGNFPPRFSGRQFPNYSSELNVNALELEDSALYLCASSLGRGIGNQPQHFGDGTRLSIL.

The CDR3 loop is CASSFFRAVTGELFF. The CDR3 coding sequence is TGTGCCAGCAGTTTCTTCAGGGCGGTCACCGGGGAGCTGTTTTTT. The rearrangement uses TRBV28 and TRBJ2-2, with TRBD1 as a possible D gene (5 bases). Trimming left V 3 bases short and J 4 bases short, with 12 bases between. This CDR3 contains 15 residues. Germline assignment: CDR1 MDHEN and CDR2 SYDVKM.

Worth noting for this clone: Compared with germline, one end of the junction differs, possibly owing to a read error. The rearrangement joins TRBV6-6 to TRBJ1-1; no clear D. CDR3 length equals 15 residues. Germline lookup yields CDR1 MNHNY and CDR2 SVGAGI (reference sequence). The CDR3 DNA reads TGTGCCAGCACTTACCATGGGAGGAGTATCACTGAAGCTTTCTTT. It yields the protein CASTYHGRSITEAFF.

The V and J genes are TRBV7-8 and TRBJ2-1; 7 nucleotides match TRBD1. The CDR3 has 15 amino acids. CDR1 SGHVS and CDR2 FQNEAQ come from the germline V gene. The J segment lost 4 bases and the V segment lost 3 bases, leaving 6 bases of the junction unmatched. CDR3 residues: CASSLETGIYNEQFF. In DNA, the CDR3 is TGTGCCAGCAGCTTGGAGACAGGGATTTACAATGAGCAGTTCTTC. Full variable domain (remainder filled in from reference TRBV7-8 and TRBJ2-1): GAGVSQSPRYKVAKRGQDVALRCDPISGHVSLFWYQQALGQGPEFLTYFQNEAQLDKSGLPSDRFFAERPEGSVSTLKIQRTQQEDSAVYLCASSLETGIYNEQFFGPGTRLTVL.